This T cell receptor (beta chain) was sequenced during a study of blood T cell repertoires in COVID-19. The table came from immunoSEQ multiplex PCR; TCRdb's copy has only in-frame clones and leaves some out. The data contain 390,000 or so clones, about 90% of them seen just once; the ten biggest clones take up 3%. The V gene's germline CDR1 is MNHEY and CDR2 SVGAGI. The CDR3 runs 13 residues. The V and J ends lost 5 bases and 0 bases respectively, with 5 bases between them. This clone appeared a few times. The genes are TRBV6-5 and TRBJ1-5; D is unclear. Sequencing was done on a sample of peripheral blood. The sequence came from a woman in her 30s with COVID-19, enrolled during active disease. CDR3 in DNA: TGTGCCAGCAGTCGACATAGCAATCAGCCCCAGCATTTT. Its protein is CASSRHSNQPQHF.